The 32 T cell receptor beta chains given below trace back to one sample, sequenced in a study of T cell responses to AZD1222 COVID-19 vaccine. The data were produced by immunoSEQ multiplex PCR, yet TCRdb's version contains in-frame clones alone and is incomplete. The sample includes approximately 89,000 clones, roughly 90% of them seen just once. The input for sequencing was peripheral blood, taken on day 0 of AZD1222 vaccination. These receptors came from an adult in good health.

V usage is TRBV4-2 and J usage is TRBJ1-3, with D unclear. Looked up from germline, CDR1 is LGHNA and CDR2 is YNFKEQ. The V end was cut by 0 bases, the J end by 0 bases, with 3 bases between. This CDR3 region has 14 residues. CDR3 nucleotides: TGTGCCAGCAGCCAAGAATTCTCTGGAAACACCATATATTTT. Its translation: CASSQEFSGNTIYF.

The table lists this clone with a count of one. This chain uses TRBV12-5 with TRBJ1-1, with TRBD1 matching over 7 bases. Trimming took 5 bases from V and 4 from J; bases not matched to a gene: 7. This CDR3 has 14 residues. The germline V gene encodes CDR1 LGHNT and CDR2 FRNRAP. Here the CDR3 reads CASGKGQGGTEAFF. The CDR3 DNA reads as TGTGCTAGTGGTAAGGGGCAGGGGGGCACTGAAGCTTTCTTT.

The rearrangement uses TRBV28 and TRBJ1-5; D gene uncertain. The CDR3 consists of 15 residues. Germline values: CDR1 MDHEN, CDR2 SYDVKM. With 1 base removed from V and 2 bases from J, the gap between germline ends came to 9 bases. CDR3 sequence: CASSLFGSGNQPQHF. As DNA, the CDR3 is TGTGCCAGCAGTTTATTTGGTAGTGGCAATCAGCCCCAGCATTTT.

The rearrangement links TRBV19 to TRBJ1-1; weak D call: TRBD1 (5 bases). There are 13 residues in the CDR3. Deletions cut 2 bases from V and 5 bases from J, with 9 bases between. Germline V lookup: CDR1 LNHDA, CDR2 SQIVND (reference sequence). The CDR3 DNA is TGTGCCAGTAGTATACAGGGTGATACTGAAGCTTTCTTT. Residues: CASSIQGDTEAFF.

The CDR3 reads CASSLHGLHNEQFF. Written as DNA, the CDR3 is TGTGCCAGCAGCTTACACGGGTTACACAATGAGCAGTTCTTC. The chain links TRBV5-6 to TRBJ2-1; D uncertain. Germline CDR1 SGHDT, CDR2 YYEEEE. V was trimmed by 2 bases and J by 5 bases, leaving 11 bases between them. The CDR3 spans 14 residues.

The CDR3 sequence: CASSSPGQGMSEQYF. CDR3 in DNA: TGTGCCAGCAGCTCGCCGGGACAGGGTATGTCCGAGCAGTACTTC. This chain joins TRBV5-4 and TRBJ2-7, with TRBD1 matching 9 bases. With 3 bases clipped from V and 6 bases from J, the junction kept 10 bases outside the gene matches. CDR3 size: 15 residues. Germline CDR1 reads SGHNT; CDR2 reads YYREEE (reference sequence). Supplemented by reference TRBV5-4 and TRBJ2-7, the full variable domain reads ETGVTQSPTHLIKTRGQQVTLRCSSQSGHNTVSWYQQALGQGPQFIFQYYREEENGRGNFPPRFSGLQFPNYSSELNVNALELDDSALYLCASSSPGQGMSEQYFGPGTRLTVT.

V gene TRBV29-1 combines with J gene TRBJ1-4; no reliable D call. The V end lost 5 bases, the J end lost 7 bases, and 8 bases lay between the germline ends. This CDR3 has 11 amino acids. Per the germline V gene, CDR1 is SQVTM and CDR2 is ANQGSEA. CDR3 DNA: TGCAGCGTTCGGATTTCTGAAAAACTGTTTTTT. Encoded protein: CSVRISEKLFF. Full variable domain (remainder filled in from reference TRBV29-1 and TRBJ1-4): SAVISQKPSRDICQRGTSLTIQCQVDSQVTMMFWYRQQPGQSLTLIATANQGSEATYESGFVIDKFPISRPNLTFSTLTVSNMSPEDSSIYLCSVRISEKLFFGSGTQLSVL.

This chain links TRBV9 with TRBJ2-2; D is uncertain. There are 14 residues in the CDR3. Between the trimmed V and J ends, which lost 0 bases and 2 bases, there was a span of 5 bases. Germline CDR1 is SGDLS and CDR2 is YYNGEE. Here the CDR3 DNA reads TGTGCCAGCAGCGTAGATGGAAACACCGGGGAGCTGTTTTTT. The encoded protein is CASSVDGNTGELFF.

This clone was seen more than once but under ten times. The rearrangement links TRBV7-9 to TRBJ2-1; TRBD1 matches at 9 bases. Unmatched junction bases numbered 8, after V lost 1 base and J lost 7 bases. The CDR3 consists of 16 residues. CDR1 and CDR2 from the germline V gene are SEHNR and FQNEAQ (reference sequence). CDR3: CASSLGGQGGSNEQFF. The CDR3 coding sequence is TGTGCCAGCAGCTTAGGGGGACAGGGTGGATCGAATGAGCAGTTCTTC.

In this sample, this clone turned up a few times. The chain carries TRBV4-1 and TRBJ2-1; 10 positions match TRBD2. After removal of 1 base from V and 5 bases from J, the junction contained 5 bases not matched to a gene. The CDR3 extends over 16 amino acids. Germline-derived CDR1 and CDR2 are MGHRA and YSYEKL. The CDR3 DNA is TGCGCCAGCAGCCAAGTTGGACTAGCGGATGACAATGAGCAGTTCTTC. The encoded protein is CASSQVGLADDNEQFF.

This chain links TRBV6-2 or TRBV6-3 with TRBJ2-7; 7 bases are a match to TRBD1. V lost 6 bases, J lost 0 bases, and 11 bases stayed unmatched. The CDR3 spans 16 residues. Germline V lookup: CDR1 MNHEY, CDR2 SVGEGT. In DNA, the CDR3 is TGTGCCAGCAGCCCTACCCGACAGGGCCTCTCCTACGAGCAGTACTTC. Its translation is CASSPTRQGLSYEQYF.

V and J are TRBV3-1 (or the pseudogene TRBV3-2) and TRBJ2-7; D not certain. The CDR3 is made up of 11 amino acids. Trimming left V 4 bases short and J 7 bases short, with 8 bases between. Germline V CDR1 and CDR2: LGHDT, YNNKEL (reference sequence). The CDR3 region is CASSPLGEQYF. In DNA form, the CDR3 reads TGTGCCAGCAGCCCTTTGGGGGAGCAGTACTTC.

CDR3 sequence reads: CASRRGNTGELFF. CDR3 sequence (DNA): TGTGCCAGCAGAAGGGGCAACACCGGGGAGCTGTTTTTT. V is TRBV9 and J is TRBJ2-2, with a possible D match to TRBD1 (5 bases). V lost 5 bases and J 2 bases, leaving 7 bases between the germline ends. CDR1 and CDR2 from the germline V gene are SGDLS and YYNGEE. CDR3 length: 13 amino acids.

The chain uses TRBV5-1 and TRBJ2-1; D not certain. The germline V and J ends were trimmed by 1 base and 8 bases, with 7 bases remaining between them. Germline CDR1 is SGHRS and CDR2 is YFSETQ. The CDR3 loop spans 12 amino acids. The CDR3 DNA reads TGCGCCAGCAGCTTGTATGAGCATGAGCAGTTCTTC. This encodes CASSLYEHEQFF.

The sample holds one count of this clone. The gene calls are TRBV3-1 (or the pseudogene TRBV3-2) and TRBJ2-7; tentatively, D is TRBD1 or TRBD2 (5 bases each). V was clipped by 4 bases and J by 7 bases, with 14 bases between them. CDR3 length: 13 residues. Per germline, CDR1 LGHDT and CDR2 YNNKEL (reference sequence). In nucleotides, the CDR3 is TGTGCCAGCAGCCCCCGGGACGACCAGGAGCAGTACTTC. Translated, it gives CASSPRDDQEQYF.

The V call is TRBV7-9, the J call TRBJ2-2; D perhaps matches TRBD2 (5 bases). The germline V gene encodes CDR1 SEHNR and CDR2 FQNEAQ (reference sequence). V lost 7 bases to trimming and J lost 2 bases, with 11 bases between them. This CDR3 comprises 14 residues. CDR3 sequence (DNA): TGTGCCAGCACCCTTCCGGGAAACACCGGGGAGCTGTTTTTT. Its protein is CASTLPGNTGELFF.

CDR3 DNA sequence: TGCGCCAGCAGCTTGGCTTTACGGGGGGCCCGCACAGATACGCAGTATTTT. The encoded protein is CASSLALRGARTDTQYF. The rearrangement joins TRBV5-1 to TRBJ2-3; possible D gene TRBD2, 7 bases. The CDR3 contains 17 residues. Germline CDR1 and CDR2: SGHRS and YFSETQ. Trimming pared 0 bases from V and 1 base from J, leaving 15 bases between.

In this sample, this clone turned up once. V usage is TRBV25-1 and J usage is TRBJ1-6; D uncertain. The CDR3 spans 15 residues. V was clipped by 2 bases and J by 6 bases, with 11 bases between them. The germline gives CDR1 MGHDK, CDR2 SYGVNS. The chain's CDR3 is CASSEVKGSNSPLHF. CDR3 in DNA: TGTGCCAGCAGTGAAGTCAAGGGAAGTAATTCACCCCTCCACTTT.

The chain is built from TRBV5-1 and TRBJ2-3; D might be TRBD2 (5 bases). Deletions cut 4 bases from V and 1 base from J, with 16 bases between. The CDR3 extends over 16 amino acids. Per the germline V gene, CDR1 is SGHRS and CDR2 is YFSETQ. The CDR3 spells CASSHGILSGTDTQYF. CDR3 DNA: TGCGCCAGCAGCCACGGGATCCTGAGCGGCACAGATACGCAGTATTTT.

This rearrangement joins TRBV2 to TRBJ1-2; no clear D gene. Trimming stripped 1 base from V and 8 bases from J, with 11 bases between. This CDR3 region has 13 residues. Germline V gene sequence: CDR1 SNHLY, CDR2 FYNNEI. CDR3 residues: CASSEGGTRGYTF. CDR3 sequence (DNA): TGTGCCAGCAGTGAAGGTGGAACCAGGGGCTACACCTTC. The full variable domain, rest sourced from reference TRBV2 and TRBJ1-2, is EPEVTQTPSHQVTQMGQEVILRCVPISNHLYFYWYRQILGQKVEFLVSFYNNEISEKSEIFDDQFSVERPDGSNFTLKIRSTKLEDSAMYFCASSEGGTRGYTFGSGTRLTVV.

The chain links TRBV6-5 to TRBJ2-7; maybe TRBD1 (5 bases). CDR3 length equals 14 residues. Germline V gene data show CDR1 as MNHEY and CDR2 as SVGAGI. Trimming removed 0 bases at V and 4 bases at J, with 10 bases between. CDR3 loop: CASSYSAGKYEQYF. The CDR3 DNA reads TGTGCCAGCAGTTACTCGGCAGGGAAGTACGAGCAGTACTTC.

The chain is built from TRBV30 and TRBJ1-2; D unclear. Germline assignment: CDR1 GTSNPN and CDR2 SVGIG (reference sequence). The V end lost 3 bases, the J end lost 5 bases, and 7 bases lay between the germline ends. The CDR3 has 11 residues. The CDR3 DNA reads TGTGCCTGGAGCCGTGTATATGGCTACACCTTC. This codes for CAWSRVYGYTF. The whole variable domain, remainder taken from reference TRBV30 and TRBJ1-2, is SQTIHQWPATLVQPVGSPLSLECTVEGTSNPNLYWYRQAAGRGLQLLFYSVGIGQISSEVPQNLSASRPQDRQFILSSKKLLLSDSGFYLCAWSRVYGYTFGSGTRLTVV.

This chain links TRBV10-3 with TRBJ1-2; D is possibly TRBD1 (5 bases). This CDR3 has 15 amino acids. V lost 2 bases to trimming and J lost 0 bases, with 10 bases between them. Germline lookup yields CDR1 ENHRY and CDR2 SYGVKD. For the CDR3, the DNA is TGTGCCATCAGTGAGGGGGCCGGAGCTAACTATGGCTACACCTTC. This gives the protein CAISEGAGANYGYTF.

The chain carries TRBV29-1 and TRBJ2-1, with D perhaps matching TRBD1 (6 bases). Per the germline V gene, CDR1 is SQVTM and CDR2 is ANQGSEA. V was shortened by 7 bases and J by 4 bases, with 17 bases between the two germline ends. The CDR3 sequence is 14 residues long. As DNA, the CDR3 is TGCAGCGCCGACCCGGACAGCCCGTACAATGAGCAGTTCTTC. It yields the protein CSADPDSPYNEQFF.

CDR3 nucleotide sequence: TGCGCCAGCAGCTTGCAAGGGACGAGCTCTGGAAACACCATATATTTT. Amino acid sequence: CASSLQGTSSGNTIYF. The chain recombines TRBV5-1 with TRBJ1-3, with a tentative D call TRBD1 (5 bases). CDR1 and CDR2 from the germline V gene are SGHRS and YFSETQ. This CDR3 contains 16 residues. Trimming stripped 1 base from V and 0 bases from J, with 11 bases between.

V and J are TRBV10-3 and TRBJ2-3, with TRBD2 identical over 8 bases. Germline V CDR1 and CDR2: ENHRY, SYGVKD. J gave up 0 bases and V 6 bases, and 5 bases lay outside the gene matches. This CDR3 spans 15 amino acids. Here the CDR3 DNA reads TGTGCCATCAGCTTAGGACTAGCTAGCACAGATACGCAGTATTTT. Translation: CAISLGLASTDTQYF.

The chain joins TRBV3-1 (or the pseudogene TRBV3-2) to TRBJ2-2; 8 bases fit TRBD1. V was pared by 4 bases and J by 6 bases, with 16 bases of the junction left unmatched. CDR1 is LGHDT and CDR2 is YNNKEL in the germline V gene (reference sequence). This CDR3 comprises 18 residues. The CDR3, as DNA: TGTGCCAGCAGCCCACAACCGTTGACAGGGGTTAAGGCCGGGGAGCTGTTTTTT. Translated, it gives CASSPQPLTGVKAGELFF.

This chain connects TRBV29-1 to TRBJ2-7; 7 bases match TRBD1. The V segment lost 3 bases and the J segment 3 bases; nucleotides outside the gene matches: 8. The V gene's germline CDR1 is SQVTM and CDR2 ANQGSEA. This CDR3 is built from 14 residues. The CDR3 coding sequence is TGCAGCGTTGATGACCGACAGGGCGGCTACGAGCAGTACTTC. This sequence encodes CSVDDRQGGYEQYF.

V is TRBV6-6 and J is TRBJ2-2; TRBD2 matches at 8 bases. CDR3 size: 16 residues. Losses at the gene ends were 7 bases for V and 6 bases for J; bases not matched to a gene: 13. CDR1 is MNHNY and CDR2 is SVGAGI in the germline V gene (reference sequence). Here the CDR3 reads CASTPSGGGPPGELFF. CDR3 DNA: TGTGCCAGCACCCCCTCGGGCGGGGGGCCCCCCGGGGAGCTGTTTTTT.

This sequence joins TRBV10-3 and TRBJ2-5; 7 bases fit TRBD1. Unmatched junction bases numbered 7, after V lost 6 bases and J lost 3 bases. This CDR3 comprises 14 residues. The germline gives CDR1 ENHRY, CDR2 SYGVKD. This CDR3 reads CAISPRDREETQYF. The CDR3 DNA follows: TGTGCCATCAGCCCCCGAGACAGGGAAGAGACCCAGTACTTC.

The CDR3 coding sequence is TGTGCCACCAGTGAGTCACTAGCGGGGGTCAATGAGCAGTTCTTC. Residues: CATSESLAGVNEQFF. The rearrangement joins TRBV24-1 to TRBJ2-1; 11 bases match TRBD2. This CDR3 is built from 15 residues. CDR1 KGHDR and CDR2 SFDVKD come from the germline V gene. The V segment lost 4 bases and the J segment 6 bases; nucleotides outside the gene matches: 4.

The sample holds one count of this clone. The chain is built from TRBV9 and TRBJ1-4; no reliable D call. This CDR3 has 15 residues. Looked up from germline, CDR1 is SGDLS and CDR2 is YYNGEE. V gave up 3 bases and J gave up 1 base, with 10 bases separating them. CDR3 sequence (DNA): TGTGCCAGCAGCGGAGGGAGGCAAACTAATGAAAAACTGTTTTTT. It specifies CASSGGRQTNEKLFF.